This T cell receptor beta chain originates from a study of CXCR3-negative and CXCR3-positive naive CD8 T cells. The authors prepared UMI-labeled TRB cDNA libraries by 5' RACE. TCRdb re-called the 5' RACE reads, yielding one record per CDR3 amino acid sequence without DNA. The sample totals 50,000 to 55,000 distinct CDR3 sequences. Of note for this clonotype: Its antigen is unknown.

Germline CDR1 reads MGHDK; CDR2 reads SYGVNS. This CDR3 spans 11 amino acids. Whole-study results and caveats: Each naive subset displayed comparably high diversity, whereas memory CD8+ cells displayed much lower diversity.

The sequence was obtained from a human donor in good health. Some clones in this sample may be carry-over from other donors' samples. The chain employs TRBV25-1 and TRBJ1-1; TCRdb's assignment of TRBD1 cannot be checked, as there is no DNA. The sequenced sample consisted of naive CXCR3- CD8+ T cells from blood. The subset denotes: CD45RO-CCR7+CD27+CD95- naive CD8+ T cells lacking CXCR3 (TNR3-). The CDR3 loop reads CATGQGALALF.